These 30 T cell receptor beta chains were sequenced from one sample in a study of a mutant IDH1 vaccine in newly diagnosed glioma. Time point of the sample: week 23, last vaccination. Every vaccine dose comprised 300 ug of mutant IDH1 20-mer peptide plus topical imiquimod. Their antigen targets remain unknown. TCRdb keeps only in-frame clones here, not all; method: immunoSEQ multiplex PCR. In the table there are some 70,000 clones, about 80% of which are singletons. Material: PBMCs, obtained from a glioma patient whose treatment included an IDH1 peptide vaccine. These TCRs come from a man in his late teens or twenties with glioma.

The chain is built from TRBV25-1 and TRBJ1-5; weak D call: TRBD1 (6 bases). Trimming took off 4 bases at V and 6 bases at J, with 16 bases between the two ends. Germline values: CDR1 MGHDK, CDR2 SYGVNS. This CDR3 has 15 residues. In DNA form, the CDR3 reads TGTGCCAGCAGTGCGGCGGCGGGGGCCGGTCAGCCCCAGCATTTT. Protein product: CASSAAAGAGQPQHF.

The chain employs TRBV5-1 and TRBJ1-5; tentative D call: TRBD1 (5 bases). Germline CDR1 reads SGHRS; CDR2 reads YFSETQ. Trimming pared 3 bases from V and 4 bases from J, leaving 14 bases between. This CDR3 contains 15 residues. For the CDR3, the DNA is TGCGCCAGCAGCTCGCAGGGTGGGCTTAATCAGCCCCAGCATTTT. This sequence encodes CASSSQGGLNQPQHF.

The chain links TRBV4-1 to TRBJ2-5; maybe TRBD2 (6 bases). Germline lookup yields CDR1 MGHRA and CDR2 YSYEKL. The CDR3 has 14 amino acids. Trimming took 6 bases from V and 4 from J, leaving 15 bases between them. The CDR3 loop reads CASSQSSSAETQYF. CDR3 nucleotides: TGCGCCAGCAGTCAATCCTCTAGCGCAGAGACCCAGTACTTC.

The chain carries TRBV7-2 and TRBJ2-7, with D possibly matching TRBD2 (6 bases). Trimming cost V 8 bases and J 4 bases, with 18 bases left between them. This CDR3 has 14 amino acids. In germline, CDR1 is SGHTA, CDR2 FQGNSA. The CDR3 spells CASAHSAGTYEQYF. DNA for the CDR3: TGTGCCAGCGCCCACTCGGCGGGGACTTACGAGCAGTACTTC.

The J gene is TRBJ2-3, the V gene TRBV5-4; 9 bases align to TRBD2. Per the germline V gene, CDR1 is SGHNT and CDR2 is YYREEE (reference sequence). V dropped 1 base and J dropped 4; count of bases not matched to a gene: 1. The CDR3 loop spans 14 amino acids. The CDR3 DNA reads TGTGCCAGCAGCTTGAGACTAGCGGCAGATACGCAGTATTTT. Protein: CASSLRLAADTQYF.

A few counts support this clone. The chain couples TRBV5-3 to TRBJ2-7; D is tentatively TRBD1 or TRBD2 (7 bases each). TRBV5-3 is noted as an ORF with a role that remains uncertain. V dropped 8 bases and J dropped 3 bases, with 18 bases sitting between them. The CDR3 is 14 residues long. CDR3 protein: CASSGDSQVYEQYF. The CDR3 bases are TGTGCCAGCAGCGGGGACAGCCAAGTCTACGAGCAGTACTTC.

This sequence joins TRBV27 and TRBJ1-3, with TRBD1 matching 7 bases. Germline V gene data show CDR1 as MNHEY and CDR2 as SMNVEV (reference sequence). With V trimmed by 5 bases and J by 3 bases, 16 bases remained unmatched. The CDR3 extends over 18 amino acids. The CDR3, as DNA: TGTGCCAGCAGTCCCACCGTAGTACAGGGGACTGATGGAAACACCATATATTTT. Residues: CASSPTVVQGTDGNTIYF.

The chain links TRBV20-1 to TRBJ2-1; D gene unclear. The germline gives CDR1 DFQATT, CDR2 SNEGSKA (reference sequence). Between the trimmed V and J ends, which lost 8 bases and 9 bases, there was a span of 11 bases. This CDR3 region has 10 residues. The CDR3 protein is CSPWGGEQFF. The CDR3 region has the DNA TGCAGTCCCTGGGGTGGTGAGCAGTTCTTC.

As to this clone: This CDR3 is also generated by other DNA sequences in the sample. The V and J genes are TRBV4-3 and TRBJ1-3, with 8 nucleotides matching TRBD1. CDR1 LGHNA and CDR2 YSLEER come from the germline V gene. V lost 4 bases, J lost 3 bases, and 5 bases stayed unmatched. The CDR3 has 15 amino acids. The CDR3 protein is CASSPDRGFGNTIYF. The CDR3 DNA sequence: TGCGCCAGCAGCCCAGACAGGGGCTTTGGAAACACCATATATTTT.

The V gene is TRBV9, the J gene TRBJ2-7; TRBD2 is a possible D gene (5 bases). Germline CDR1 and CDR2: SGDLS and YYNGEE. Trimming cost V 6 bases and J 6 bases, with 16 bases left between them. The CDR3 totals 13 residues. CDR3 DNA: TGTGCCAGCAACTCCACGGGATGTGTCGAGCAGTACTTC. Translated: CASNSTGCVEQYF. The full variable domain, in which reference TRBV9 and TRBJ2-7 provide the parts outside the CDR3, is DSGVTQTPKHLITATGQRVTLRCSPRSGDLSVYWYQQSLDQGLQFLIQYYNGEERAKGNILERFSAQQFPDLHSELNLSSLELGDSALYFCASNSTGCVEQYFGPGTRLTVT.

The chain is built from TRBV18 and TRBJ1-6; 10 nucleotides agree with TRBD1. This CDR3 region has 15 residues. V gave up 6 bases and J gave up 8 bases; unmatched junction bases: 7. The germline CDR1 and CDR2 sequences are KGHSH and LQKENI. CDR3 coding DNA: TGTGCCAGCTCGCGACAGGGGGCGCGGGATTCACCCCTCCACTTT. Translation: CASSRQGARDSPLHF.

This chain links TRBV7-9 with TRBJ2-7; weak D call: TRBD2 (7 bases). CDR1 is SEHNR, CDR2 FQNEAQ, per germline (reference sequence). V was trimmed by 0 bases and J by 3 bases, leaving 12 bases between them. The CDR3 runs to 15 residues. CDR3 DNA sequence: TGTGCCAGCAGCTTAGCGGGAAGGGGGGGCTACGAGCAGTACTTC. Its protein is CASSLAGRGGYEQYF.

The genes are TRBV6-5 and TRBJ2-2; D remains ambiguous. Germline V gene sequence: CDR1 MNHEY, CDR2 SVGAGI. V was trimmed by 1 base and J by 2 bases, leaving 5 bases between them. The CDR3 runs to 14 residues. The CDR3 region is CASSYFRNTGELFF. The CDR3 DNA follows: TGTGCCAGCAGTTACTTCAGAAACACCGGGGAGCTGTTTTTT.

This chain links TRBV5-4 with TRBJ1-2, with D maybe TRBD1 (6 bases). The CDR3 runs 16 residues. V was trimmed by 1 base and J by 4 bases, leaving 17 bases between them. Germline V CDR1 and CDR2: SGHNT, YYREEE (reference sequence). The CDR3 region is CASSLRQGPYPYGYTF. The CDR3 bases are TGTGCCAGCAGCTTGCGCCAGGGGCCCTATCCCTATGGCTACACCTTC.

The rearrangement uses TRBV7-6 and TRBJ1-4; the match to TRBD1 covers 9 bases. Germline V CDR1 and CDR2: SGHVS, FNYEAQ. This CDR3 region has 15 residues. Losses at the gene ends were 5 bases for V and 4 bases for J; bases not matched to a gene: 5. CDR3 protein: CASSPWTGDNEKLFF. In DNA form, the CDR3 reads TGTGCCAGCAGCCCGTGGACAGGGGATAATGAAAAACTGTTTTTT.

Only a few counts were recorded for this clone. V and J are TRBV4-1 and TRBJ1-1; no clear D. CDR3 length equals 14 residues. V was trimmed by 4 bases and J by 4 bases, leaving 13 bases between them. Germline CDR1 MGHRA, CDR2 YSYEKL. CDR3: CASSREGGGTEAFF. DNA for the CDR3: TGCGCCAGCAGCCGAGAGGGTGGAGGCACTGAAGCTTTCTTT.

This sequence joins TRBV9 and TRBJ1-1; D might be TRBD1 (5 bases). The ends were cut back, 3 bases at V and 11 bases at J, with 17 bases in the middle. The CDR3 length is 13 residues. From germline, CDR1 is SGDLS and CDR2 YYNGEE. The CDR3 here is CASSEGTRTQAFF. CDR3 bases: TGTGCCAGCAGCGAGGGGACCCGTACCCAGGCTTTCTTT.

This chain links TRBV19 with TRBJ2-1, with D uncertain. The germline V and J ends were trimmed by 8 bases and 4 bases, with 6 bases remaining between them. CDR3 length: 11 residues. Germline V lookup: CDR1 LNHDA, CDR2 SQIVND (reference sequence). CDR3 sequence (DNA): TGTGCCAGTCAAAATTACAATGAGCAGTTCTTC. This translates into CASQNYNEQFF.

Concerning this clone: The sample contains more than one DNA sequence encoding this CDR3. The chain links TRBV4-3 to TRBJ2-3; D is unresolved. The CDR3 is 13 residues long. V gave up 3 bases and J gave up 1 base, with 5 bases separating them. The germline V gene has CDR1 LGHNA and CDR2 YSLEER. The CDR3 sequence is CASSHRGTDTQYF. The CDR3 DNA follows: TGCGCCAGCAGCCACCGAGGCACAGATACGCAGTATTTT.

The V gene is TRBV5-1, the J gene TRBJ1-2; D not resolved. Trimming took 1 base from V and 8 from J, leaving 12 bases between them. The germline V gene has CDR1 SGHRS and CDR2 YFSETQ. CDR3 size: 13 residues. The CDR3 loop reads CASSLKVARGYTF. CDR3 sequence (DNA): TGCGCCAGCAGCTTGAAAGTAGCCCGAGGCTACACCTTC. The whole variable domain, remainder taken from reference TRBV5-1 and TRBJ1-2, is KAGVTQTPRYLIKTRGQQVTLSCSPISGHRSVSWYQQTPGQGLQFLFEYFSETQRNKGNFPGRFSGRQFSNSRSEMNVSTLELGDSALYLCASSLKVARGYTFGSGTRLTVV.

The chain employs TRBV7-9 and TRBJ1-2; D gene unclear. The germline gives CDR1 SEHNR, CDR2 FQNEAQ (reference sequence). The CDR3 totals 12 residues. V lost 7 bases to trimming and J lost 4 bases, with 10 bases between them. Written as DNA, the CDR3 is TGTGCCAGCACCATGGGCGGCTATGGCTACACCTTC. Protein product: CASTMGGYGYTF.

The CDR3 region has the DNA TGTGCCAGCAGCACCCTAAGGGGGGGCTCCTATAATTCACCCCTCCACTTT. Protein product: CASSTLRGGSYNSPLHF. V gene TRBV7-9 combines with J gene TRBJ1-6; tentatively, D is TRBD1 (6 bases). CDR1 SEHNR and CDR2 FQNEAQ come from the germline V gene (reference sequence). The CDR3 length is 17 residues. V lost 5 bases, J lost 0 bases, and 14 bases lay in between.

V and J are TRBV27 and TRBJ2-1; unclear D gene. Germline lookup yields CDR1 MNHEY and CDR2 SMNVEV (reference sequence). Trimming left V 3 bases short and J 10 bases short, with 10 bases between. The length of the CDR3 is 12 residues. CDR3 loop: CASSLGLGEQFF. The CDR3 DNA follows: TGTGCCAGCAGTTTGGGCCTGGGGGAGCAGTTCTTC.

V gene TRBV7-2 combines with J gene TRBJ2-3, with 10 bases that match TRBD2. Germline CDR1 reads SGHTA; CDR2 reads FQGNSA. The V segment lost 0 bases and the J segment 0 bases; nucleotides outside the gene matches: 6. The length of the CDR3 is 18 residues. The CDR3 coding sequence is TGTGCCAGCAGCTTAGCTCTCATTAGCGGGGGGAGCACAGATACGCAGTATTTT. Translating gives CASSLALISGGSTDTQYF.

This chain joins TRBV28 and TRBJ1-5; D is unresolved. This CDR3 spans 13 amino acids. V gave up 2 bases and J gave up 9 bases, with 11 bases separating them. Per germline, CDR1 MDHEN and CDR2 SYDVKM. As DNA, the CDR3 is TGTGCCAGCAGTTTACACCCAGAGGGGCCCCAGCATTTT. Translation gives CASSLHPEGPQHF.

This clone was found a few times. This chain joins TRBV6-6 and TRBJ1-2; 9 positions agree with TRBD1. V was pared by 6 bases and J by 7 bases, with 9 bases of the junction left unmatched. There are 14 residues in the CDR3. Germline lookup yields CDR1 MNHNY and CDR2 SVGAGI (reference sequence). Written as DNA, the CDR3 is TGTGCCAGCAGATACACAGACAGGGGGTTTGGCTACACCTTC. Its protein is CASRYTDRGFGYTF.

The genes are TRBV5-4 and TRBJ2-1, with 7 bases matching TRBD2. J was trimmed by 2 bases and V by 0 bases; bases with no gene match: 2. CDR1 is SGHNT, CDR2 YYREEE, per germline (reference sequence). The CDR3 contains 15 residues. The CDR3 spells CASSLVSGAYNEQFF. The CDR3 bases are TGTGCCAGCAGCTTGGTAAGCGGGGCCTACAATGAGCAGTTCTTC.

This chain links TRBV7-2 with TRBJ1-4; D call uncertain. CDR1 is SGHTA, CDR2 FQGNSA, per germline. This CDR3 region has 15 residues. Deletions cut 1 base from V and 0 bases from J, with 6 bases between. The CDR3 protein is CASSLVRATNEKLFF. The CDR3 DNA is TGTGCCAGCAGCTTAGTAAGGGCAACTAATGAAAAACTGTTTTTT. The variable domain in full, completed from reference TRBV7-2 and TRBJ1-4, reads GAGVSQSPSNKVTEKGKDVELRCDPISGHTALYWYRQSLGQGLEFLIYFQGNSAPDKSGLPSDRFSAERTGGSVSTLTIQRTQQEDSAVYLCASSLVRATNEKLFFGSGTQLSVL.

V gene TRBV2 combines with J gene TRBJ1-1, with unresolved D. From germline, CDR1 is SNHLY and CDR2 FYNNEI. The CDR3 loop spans 13 amino acids. V gave up 3 bases and J gave up 2 bases, with 7 bases separating them. The CDR3 loop is CASSDPANTEAFF. DNA for the CDR3: TGTGCCAGCAGTGACCCTGCCAACACTGAAGCTTTCTTT.

J is TRBJ2-6 and V is TRBV5-4; D gene ambiguous. The germline gives CDR1 SGHNT, CDR2 YYREEE (reference sequence). The CDR3 extends over 17 amino acids. Trimming left V 2 bases short and J 0 bases short, with 12 bases between. DNA for the CDR3: TGTGCCAGCAGCTTTCGGACGGGTAGCTCTGGGGCCAACGTCCTGACTTTC. Encoded protein: CASSFRTGSSGANVLTF.